These 3 T cell receptor beta chains were all obtained from the same sample, sequenced in a study of tissue T cells after allogeneic stem cell transplantation. Time point in this sample: mouse harvest day 7 after allogeneic transplant. Tail vein injection delivered 10^7 T-cell-depleted bone marrow cells and 10^6 splenic CD5+ T cells. Profiled with immunoSEQ multiplex PCR; TCRdb holds only in-frame clones, not every one. The sample yields 1,400 or so clones, nearly 60% seen once. Sequencing was done on a sample of liver tissue. The receptors shown here come from a female BALB/c mouse given C57BL/6 T cells with graft-versus-host disease after an allogeneic hematopoietic cell transplant.

Worth noting for this clone: Genes and germline are mouse. The read gets to within 1 residue of the CDR3 end, and the germline J gene fills in the rest. J is TRBJ2-4 and V is TRBV4; D unclear. The V gene lost 4 bases and the J gene lost 0 bases, with 2 bases spanning the gap. Germline V gene lookup returns CDR1 LGHDT and CDR2 YNNKQL (reference sequence). There are 12 residues in the CDR3. The sequenced part of the CDR3 DNA is TGTGCCAGCAGCTTTAGTCAAAACACCTTGTAC. Residues: CASSFSQNTLY. The complete CDR3 protein is CASSFSQNTLYF.

Concerning this clone: The genes and germline here are from mouse. The read terminates 1 residue before the CDR3 end, so the remaining end is supplied by the germline J gene. The V and J genes are TRBV23 and TRBJ1-1; TRBD1 was called by the table and not checked on the DNA. Germline-derived CDR1 and CDR2 are KGHTA and FQNQQP. The CDR3 is made up of 14 amino acids. Partial CDR3 DNA: TGCTCCAGCAGTCGACGACAGGGACACACAGAAGTCTTC. This gives the protein CSSSRRQGHTEVF. The CDR3 in its entirety is CSSSRRQGHTEVFF.

In regard to this clone: Each gene name is a mouse one. The sequenced fragment ends 1 residue before the CDR3 boundary, so the rest is inferred from the germline J gene. This sample also contains other DNA sequences that code for the same CDR3. The rearrangement uses TRBV1 and TRBJ1-5, with 9 nucleotides matching TRBD1. V gave up 1 base and J gave up 6 bases; unmatched junction bases: 4. Germline V lookup: CDR1 NSQYPW, CDR2 LRSPGD (reference sequence). The CDR3 length is 15 residues. CDR3 residues: CTCSAAGQGSQAPLF. CDR3 bases read: TGCACCTGCAGTGCAGCCGGACAGGGGTCCCAGGCTCCGCTT.